The present T cell receptor beta chain was sequenced within a study of T cell responses to AZD1222 COVID-19 vaccine. General study points: The peak T cell response came first, and repertoires were sampled only after it. Baseline seropositivity characterized only 5 to 7 AZD1222 recipients.

Only in-frame clones appear in the TCRdb table, and some are missing; sequencing was by immunoSEQ multiplex PCR. The sample carries 100,000 to 150,000 clones, roughly 92% recorded once. For this clone: The antigen is unknown.

With V trimmed by 4 bases and J by 6 bases, 4 bases remained unmatched. Germline assignment: CDR1 SEHNR and CDR2 FQNEAQ (reference sequence). The CDR3 spans 13 residues. The specimen was peripheral blood, collected on day 0 of AZD1222 vaccination. The chain combines TRBV7-9 with TRBJ1-2; 8 nucleotides line up with TRBD1. This receptor was obtained from an adult in good health. CDR3 DNA sequence: TGTGCCAGCAGCTCCGGACAGGGACATGGCTACACCTTC. Protein: CASSSGQGHGYTF.